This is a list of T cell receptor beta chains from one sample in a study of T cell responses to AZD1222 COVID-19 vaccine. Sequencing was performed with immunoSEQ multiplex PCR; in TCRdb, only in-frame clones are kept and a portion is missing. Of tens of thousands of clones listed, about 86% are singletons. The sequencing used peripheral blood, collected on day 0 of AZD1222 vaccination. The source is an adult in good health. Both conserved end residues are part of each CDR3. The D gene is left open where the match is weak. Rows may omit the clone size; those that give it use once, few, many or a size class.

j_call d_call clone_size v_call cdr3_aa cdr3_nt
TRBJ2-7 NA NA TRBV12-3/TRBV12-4 CASSFGYHEQYF TGTGCCAGCAGTTTTGGGTACCACGAGCAGTACTTC
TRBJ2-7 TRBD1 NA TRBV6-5 CASSTGTGSQEQYF TGTGCCAGCAGTACCGGGACAGGGAGTCAAGAGCAGTACTTC
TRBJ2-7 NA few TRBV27 CASSLLGGLSGEQYF TGTGCCAGCAGTTTACTGGGGGGGCTGAGTGGGGAGCAGTACTTC
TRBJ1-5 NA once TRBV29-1 CSVGFDRTDPNQPQHF TGCAGCGTTGGGTTTGATAGGACAGACCCAAATCAGCCCCAGCATTTT
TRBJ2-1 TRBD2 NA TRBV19 CASSTGEGINEQFF TGTGCCAGTAGTACGGGGGAGGGCATCAATGAGCAGTTCTTC
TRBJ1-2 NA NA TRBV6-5 CASSYWARKNGYTF TGTGCCAGCAGTTACTGGGCGAGGAAGAATGGCTACACCTTC
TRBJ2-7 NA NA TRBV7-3 CASSDGGQTYEQYF TGTGCCAGCAGCGATGGCGGACAGACCTACGAGCAGTACTTC
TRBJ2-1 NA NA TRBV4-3 CASSQGGLQPNNEQFF TGCGCCAGCAGCCAGGGGGGACTGCAACCCAACAATGAGCAGTTCTTC
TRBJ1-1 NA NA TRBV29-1 CSVEWGTGTEAFF TGCAGCGTTGAATGGGGAACGGGCACTGAAGCTTTCTTT
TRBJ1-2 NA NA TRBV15 CATSSYRVTNYGYTF TGTGCCACCAGCAGTTACAGGGTCACTAACTATGGCTACACCTTC
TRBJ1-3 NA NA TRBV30 CAWTGVLGNTIYF TGTGCCTGGACAGGGGTACTTGGAAACACCATATATTTT
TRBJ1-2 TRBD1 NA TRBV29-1 CSVRDRGRDGYTF TGCAGCGTCCGGGACAGGGGGCGAGATGGCTACACCTTC
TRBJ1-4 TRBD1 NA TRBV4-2 CASSQETGTGFEKLFF TGTGCCAGCAGCCAAGAAACTGGGACAGGGTTTGAAAAACTGTTTTTT
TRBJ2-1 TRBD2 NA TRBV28 CASSFAGVSDEQFF TGTGCCAGCAGTTTCGCGGGAGTTAGTGATGAGCAGTTCTTC
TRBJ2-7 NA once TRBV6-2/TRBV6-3 CASSLLGEGWHSYEQYF TGTGCCAGCAGCTTGCTCGGGGAAGGGTGGCACTCCTACGAGCAGTACTTC
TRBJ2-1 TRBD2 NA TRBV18 CASSTRTSGRGYNEQFF TGTGCCAGCTCGACGAGGACTAGCGGGAGAGGTTACAATGAGCAGTTCTTC
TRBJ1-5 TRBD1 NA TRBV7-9 CASSAGQDNNQPQHF TGTGCCAGCAGCGCCGGACAGGACAACAATCAGCCCCAGCATTTT
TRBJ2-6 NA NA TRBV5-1 CASSLSNSGANVLTF TGCGCCAGCAGCTTGTCGAACTCTGGGGCCAACGTCCTGACTTTC
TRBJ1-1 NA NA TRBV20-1 CSAWGETEAFF TGCAGTGCATGGGGAGAAACTGAAGCTTTCTTT
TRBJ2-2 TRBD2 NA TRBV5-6 CASSLAGDAGELFF TGTGCCAGCAGCTTAGCGGGAGACGCCGGGGAGCTGTTTTTT
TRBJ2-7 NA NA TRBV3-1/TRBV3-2 CASSQSGAYEQYF TGTGCCAGCAGCCAATCCGGGGCCTACGAGCAGTACTTC
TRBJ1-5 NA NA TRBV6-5 CASRPDGNQPQHF TGTGCCAGCAGGCCCGACGGAAATCAGCCCCAGCATTTT
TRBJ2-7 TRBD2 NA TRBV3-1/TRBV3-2 CASSQGRTSGRPEQYF TGTGCCAGCAGCCAGGGAAGGACTAGCGGGAGGCCCGAGCAGTACTTC
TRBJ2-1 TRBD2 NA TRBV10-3 CATLAGPGDNNEQFF TGTGCCACCTTAGCGGGCCCGGGCGACAACAATGAGCAGTTCTTC
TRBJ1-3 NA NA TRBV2 CASSDQRGAGNTIYF TGTGCCAGCAGTGATCAAAGGGGTGCTGGAAACACCATATATTTT
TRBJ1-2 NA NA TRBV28 CASSLNRGEGYTF TGTGCCAGCAGTTTAAATCGAGGGGAAGGCTACACCTTC
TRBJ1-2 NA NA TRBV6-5 CASSYSLGLVGYGYTF TGTGCCAGCAGTTACTCCTTGGGTCTGGTAGGCTATGGCTACACCTTC
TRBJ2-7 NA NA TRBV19 CASSGSSYYEQYF TGTGCCAGTAGTGGGTCCTCATATTACGAGCAGTACTTC
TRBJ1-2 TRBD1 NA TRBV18 CASSPQETGGNYGYTF TGTGCCAGCTCACCCCAAGAGACAGGGGGGAACTATGGCTACACCTTC
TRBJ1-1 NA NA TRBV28 CASSTWVGAVTEAFF TGTGCCAGCAGTACCTGGGTGGGGGCGGTAACTGAAGCTTTCTTT
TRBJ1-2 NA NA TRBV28 CASSLFSDYGYTF TGTGCCAGCAGTTTATTTTCAGACTATGGCTACACCTTC